The 14 T cell receptor beta chains below come from one sample, sequenced in a study of cytomegalovirus exposure and HLA in healthy donors. It was with 60 Vbeta and 13 Jbeta primers that the PCR ran. Sequenced by immunoSEQ multiplex PCR; TCRdb stores in-frame clones only, minus some. The table records 120,000 or so clones, 75% to 85% of them present only once. The sample comprised PBMCs. The receptors were gathered from a woman in her fifties or sixties in good health and CMV-seropositive.

J is TRBJ1-4 and V is TRBV4-1, with 8 bases matching TRBD1. Germline assignment: CDR1 MGHRA and CDR2 YSYEKL. There are 13 residues in the CDR3. With 6 bases clipped from V and 10 bases from J, the junction kept 7 bases outside the gene matches. DNA of the CDR3: TGCGCCAGCAGTCGGACAGGGCTCGCAAAACTGTTTTTT. This encodes CASSRTGLAKLFF.

This chain connects TRBV2 to TRBJ2-1; 9 bases match TRBD2. Germline CDR1 and CDR2: SNHLY and FYNNEI. The CDR3 contains 14 residues. The V and J ends lost 4 bases and 9 bases, in that order; junction bases with no gene match: 7. The CDR3 here is CASSGSSGRSEQFF. In DNA form, the CDR3 reads TGTGCCAGCAGTGGGAGTAGCGGGAGATCTGAGCAGTTCTTC.

CDR3 sequence: CASSLPSVQVNNEQFF. For the CDR3, the DNA is TGTGCCAGCAGCTTGCCCTCTGTACAGGTTAACAATGAGCAGTTCTTC. The chain employs TRBV5-4 and TRBJ2-1; D may be TRBD1 (5 bases). With 1 base removed from V and 5 bases from J, the gap between germline ends came to 16 bases. CDR1 is SGHNT and CDR2 is YYREEE in the germline V gene (reference sequence). This CDR3 is built from 16 residues. Filled out from reference TRBV5-4 and TRBJ2-1, the complete variable domain reads ETGVTQSPTHLIKTRGQQVTLRCSSQSGHNTVSWYQQALGQGPQFIFQYYREEENGRGNFPPRFSGLQFPNYSSELNVNALELDDSALYLCASSLPSVQVNNEQFFGPGTRLTVL.

The sample holds a few counts of this clone. The V call is TRBV2, the J call TRBJ1-2; D gene ambiguous. CDR3 length equals 13 residues. Germline loops: CDR1 SNHLY, CDR2 FYNNEI. Trimming took 1 base from V and 7 from J, leaving 10 bases between them. The CDR3 nucleotides are TGTGCCAGCAGTGAAGAGCTTGCTTTTGGCTACACCTTC. Translating gives CASSEELAFGYTF.

This sequence joins TRBV10-3 and TRBJ2-2; the match to TRBD1 covers 7 bases. This CDR3 is built from 17 residues. V was clipped by 2 bases and J by 2 bases; unmatched bases: 8. CDR1 ENHRY and CDR2 SYGVKD come from the germline V gene. DNA for the CDR3: TGTGCCATCAGTGAGAGAGGGACAGCCTTAAACACCGGGGAGCTGTTTTTT. Its translation: CAISERGTALNTGELFF.

This sequence joins TRBV13 and TRBJ1-1; tentatively, D is TRBD1 (6 bases). The CDR3 loop spans 17 amino acids. V was pared by 3 bases and J by 4 bases, with 21 bases between. CDR1 and CDR2 from the germline V gene are PRHDT and FYEKMQ (reference sequence). CDR3: CASSFTTGGQGFTEAFF. For the CDR3, the DNA is TGTGCCAGCAGCTTTACGACCGGGGGGCAGGGGTTCACTGAAGCTTTCTTT.

The V call is TRBV2, the J call TRBJ2-1; D possibly corresponds to TRBD2 (6 bases). CDR3 length: 15 amino acids. CDR1 and CDR2 (germline): SNHLY, FYNNEI. V shed 6 bases and J shed 4 bases, with 16 bases lying between them. CDR3 residues: CASSRLGSGYNEQFF. CDR3 DNA: TGTGCCAGCAGCCGCTTGGGGAGCGGGTACAATGAGCAGTTCTTC.

The V call is TRBV6-5, the J call TRBJ1-2; 7 positions agree with TRBD1. CDR1 is MNHEY and CDR2 is SVGAGI in the germline V gene. This CDR3 region has 15 residues. Trimming took 4 bases from V and 8 from J; bases not matched to a gene: 13. CDR3 DNA sequence: TGTGCCAGCAGTTTGAGACAGGGCCAAACAGGAGGCTACACCTTC. Translation gives CASSLRQGQTGGYTF.

The rearrangement uses TRBV20-1 and TRBJ2-5; D gene uncertain. The CDR3 runs 11 residues. In germline, CDR1 is DFQATT, CDR2 SNEGSKA (reference sequence). V lost 6 bases and J lost 1, with 6 bases in between. Here the CDR3 DNA reads TGCAGTGCCACGGTCCAAGAGACCCAGTACTTC. The encoded protein is CSATVQETQYF.

This clone was detected only once. V usage is TRBV7-2 and J usage is TRBJ2-2; 7 bases are shared with TRBD1. From germline, CDR1 is SGHTA and CDR2 FQGNSA. Trimming took 10 bases from V and 6 from J; bases not matched to a gene: 14. The CDR3 spans 15 residues. DNA of the CDR3: TGTGCCACCCAAACCGACAGGGTGGGTCCCGGGGAGCTGTTTTTT. Amino acids: CATQTDRVGPGELFF.

The chain is built from TRBV27 and TRBJ2-5, with 11 bases that match TRBD1. CDR3 length: 15 amino acids. Germline V lookup: CDR1 MNHEY, CDR2 SMNVEV (reference sequence). J was trimmed by 5 bases and V by 5 bases; bases with no gene match: 7. The CDR3 sequence is CASSPWTGGRETQYF. The CDR3 DNA is TGTGCCAGCAGTCCCTGGACAGGGGGCAGGGAGACCCAGTACTTC.

CDR3 loop: CASREGQGASIAYNEQFF. The CDR3, as DNA: TGTGCCAGTAGGGAGGGACAGGGGGCCTCCATTGCCTACAATGAGCAGTTCTTC. The V and J genes are TRBV19 and TRBJ2-1, with 12 bases matching TRBD1. The CDR3 runs to 18 residues. Germline trimming cut 6 bases from V and 2 bases from J; bases unmatched to any gene: 11. Germline CDR1 reads LNHDA; CDR2 reads SQIVND (reference sequence).

The chain has TRBV5-1 and TRBJ2-2; D is unclear. With 3 bases removed from V and 5 bases from J, the gap between germline ends came to 11 bases. CDR3 size: 14 residues. Per the germline V gene, CDR1 is SGHRS and CDR2 is YFSETQ. In DNA form, the CDR3 reads TGCGCCAGCAGCTACCCCAGTTCAACCGGGGAGCTGTTTTTT. It is translated as CASSYPSSTGELFF. The variable domain in full, with the rest retrieved from reference TRBV5-1 and TRBJ2-2, is KAGVTQTPRYLIKTRGQQVTLSCSPISGHRSVSWYQQTPGQGLQFLFEYFSETQRNKGNFPGRFSGRQFSNSRSEMNVSTLELGDSALYLCASSYPSSTGELFFGEGSRLTVL.

The sample holds a few counts of this clone. The chain is built from TRBV6-5 and TRBJ2-5, with 8 bases that match TRBD1. CDR3 length: 15 amino acids. The germline V gene encodes CDR1 MNHEY and CDR2 SVGAGI. V gave up 6 bases and J gave up 2 bases; unmatched junction bases: 8. For the CDR3, the DNA is TGTGCCAGCAGCCTAACGACAGGGGAGCAAGAGACCCAGTACTTC. Amino acid sequence: CASSLTTGEQETQYF.